This T cell receptor (beta chain) stems from a study of spatial heterogeneity in lung cancer. The study's findings and limits: Ubiquitous expanded tumor TCRs were seen in blood more at resection than at follow-up.

Germline-derived CDR1 and CDR2 are SGHRS and YFSETQ. The CDR3 contains 12 residues. The V end was cut by 4 bases, the J end by 4 bases, with 8 bases between. Each TCR cDNA molecule carried a unique molecular identifier. Using its own MiXCR run on the 5' RACE reads, TCRdb lists one record per CDR3 protein. The profile covers 45,000 to 55,000 distinct CDR3 sequences, with approximately 5% appearing a single time and 8.5% to 14% taken by the ten largest. Time point defined: sample taken at primary tumor resection. The study sequenced unsorted whole RNA from tumor, nontumor lung or frozen PBMC. Samples were obtained from about 72 donors, all untreated early-stage non-small cell lung cancer patients. This clonotype was detected ten times or more. Its antigen remains unknown.

The input for sequencing was PBMCs, taken at surgery. This TCR was recovered from a male donor with early-stage non-small cell lung cancer. V gene TRBV5-1 combines with J gene TRBJ2-5; D not certain. CDR3 loop: CASSRSLETQYF. CDR3 coding DNA: TGCGCCAGCAGCCGGAGTTTAGAGACCCAGTACTTC.